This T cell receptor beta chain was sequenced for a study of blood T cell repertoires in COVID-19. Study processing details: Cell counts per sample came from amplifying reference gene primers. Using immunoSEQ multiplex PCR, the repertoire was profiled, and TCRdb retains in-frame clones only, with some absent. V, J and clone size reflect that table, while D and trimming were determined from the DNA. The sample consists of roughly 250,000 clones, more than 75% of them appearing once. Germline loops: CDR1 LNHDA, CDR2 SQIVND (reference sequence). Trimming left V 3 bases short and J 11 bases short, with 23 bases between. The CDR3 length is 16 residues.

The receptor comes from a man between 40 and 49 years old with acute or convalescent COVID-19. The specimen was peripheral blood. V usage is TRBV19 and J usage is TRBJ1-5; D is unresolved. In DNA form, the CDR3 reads TGTGCCAGTAGTATGTCGAGGTCCCAAAGCGGCTTGGCCCAGCATTTT. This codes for CASSMSRSQSGLAQHF.